These 18 T cell receptor beta chains share one sample of origin, sequenced in a study of T cell changes during pregnancy in multiple sclerosis. Only in-frame clones appear in the TCRdb table, and some are missing; sequencing was by immunoSEQ multiplex PCR. Of approximately 30,000 clones in the sample, nearly 90% are singletons; the top ten hold approximately 0.86%. Sequences were derived from CD4+ T cells from peripheral blood mononuclear cells, sampled in the second trimester of pregnancy. These receptors were collected from a female donor with multiple sclerosis, enrolled in a pregnancy study.

The count of this clone is one. The chain couples TRBV13 to TRBJ2-3; no definite D call. The CDR3 has 13 amino acids. V was shortened by 1 base and J by 3 bases, with 5 bases between the two germline ends. CDR1 PRHDT and CDR2 FYEKMQ come from the germline V gene (reference sequence). This chain's CDR3 is CASSLEPTDTQYF. As DNA, the CDR3 is TGTGCCAGCAGCTTAGAGCCTACAGATACGCAGTATTTT. The whole variable domain, filled in from reference TRBV13 and TRBJ2-3, reads AAGVIQSPRHLIKEKRETATLKCYPIPRHDTVYWYQQGPGQDPQFLISFYEKMQSDKGSIPDRFSAQQFSDYHSELNMSSLELGDSALYFCASSLEPTDTQYFGPGTRLTVL.

The chain joins TRBV7-3 to TRBJ2-5; TRBD1 is a possible D gene (5 bases). Germline CDR1 SGHTA, CDR2 FQGTGA. Between the trimmed V and J ends, which lost 5 bases and 5 bases, there was a span of 12 bases. CDR3 length: 13 amino acids. This CDR3 reads CASSLDIGETQYF. CDR3 DNA: TGTGCCAGCAGCCTGGACATTGGGGAGACCCAGTACTTC.

The V call is TRBV11-2, the J call TRBJ2-3, with TRBD2 identical over 12 bases. Per the germline V gene, CDR1 is SGHAT and CDR2 is FQNNGV. With 2 bases clipped from V and 8 bases from J, the junction kept 8 bases outside the gene matches. The CDR3 is made up of 16 amino acids. This chain's CDR3 is CASSLTTSGGPVTQYF. The CDR3 DNA sequence: TGTGCCAGCAGCTTAACGACTAGCGGGGGACCGGTTACGCAGTATTTT.

The chain links TRBV4-3 to TRBJ1-5; D not certain. CDR1 and CDR2 from the germline V gene are LGHNA and YSLEER. The length of the CDR3 is 17 residues. V was cut by 0 bases and J by 0 bases, with 12 bases left in between. DNA for the CDR3: TGCGCCAGCAGCCAAGAGGCGGGGTTGTTTAGCAATCAGCCCCAGCATTTT. The encoded protein is CASSQEAGLFSNQPQHF.

CDR3 sequence reads: CASSFRGRGVLWRNTEAFF. CDR3 coding DNA: TGTGCCAGCAGCTTCCGCGGGAGAGGGGTTCTCTGGCGGAACACTGAAGCTTTCTTT. The rearrangement links TRBV7-9 to TRBJ1-1, with a possible D match to TRBD1 (5 bases). This CDR3 has 19 amino acids. In germline, CDR1 is SEHNR, CDR2 FQNEAQ (reference sequence). The V and J ends lost 3 bases and 1 base respectively, with 24 bases between them. The full variable domain, rest sourced from reference TRBV7-9 and TRBJ1-1, is DTGVSQNPRHKITKRGQNVTFRCDPISEHNRLYWYRQTLGQGPEFLTYFQNEAQLEKSRLLSDRFSAERPKGSFSTLEIQRTEQGDSAMYLCASSFRGRGVLWRNTEAFFGQGTRLTVV.

The V gene is TRBV10-1, the J gene TRBJ1-1; D is perhaps TRBD1 (5 bases). Trimming took off 3 bases at V and 2 bases at J, with 7 bases between the two ends. From germline, CDR1 is WNHNN and CDR2 SYGVQD (reference sequence). CDR3 length equals 13 residues. Here the CDR3 reads CASSEQANTEAFF. For the CDR3, the DNA is TGCGCCAGCAGTGAACAGGCCAACACTGAAGCTTTCTTT.

The chain employs TRBV6-5 and TRBJ1-2, with 7 nucleotides matching TRBD1. CDR1 is MNHEY and CDR2 is SVGAGI in the germline V gene. The CDR3 covers 14 residues. J gave up 4 bases and V 4 bases, and 6 bases lay outside the gene matches. CDR3 residues: CASSSGQQTYGYTF. CDR3 in DNA: TGTGCCAGCAGTTCGGGACAGCAGACCTATGGCTACACCTTC.

The chain joins TRBV19 to TRBJ1-1, with no clear D. Trimming took 1 base from V and 4 from J, leaving 10 bases between them. CDR3 length equals 14 residues. The V gene's germline CDR1 is LNHDA and CDR2 SQIVND (reference sequence). The CDR3 DNA reads TGTGCCAGTAGTATAGGGTTTTTCGGCACTGAAGCTTTCTTT. It translates to CASSIGFFGTEAFF.

Only one count was recorded for this clone. This rearrangement joins TRBV4-1 to TRBJ2-3; possibly TRBD2 for D (6 bases). This CDR3 has 19 amino acids. Germline CDR1 and CDR2: MGHRA and YSYEKL. Deletions cut 0 bases from V and 2 bases from J, with 21 bases between. The CDR3 nucleotides read TGCGCCAGCAGCCAAGAGAAGAGGAGGGGACTTTATGACACAGATACGCAGTATTTT. Translated, it gives CASSQEKRRGLYDTDTQYF.

CDR3 loop: CASSLVANEQFF. The CDR3, as DNA: TGTGCCAGCAGCTTAGTAGCCAATGAGCAGTTCTTC. J is TRBJ2-1 and V is TRBV7-2; D uncertain. The V and J ends lost 1 base and 6 bases respectively, with 4 bases between them. The CDR3 is made up of 12 amino acids. Germline V lookup: CDR1 SGHTA, CDR2 FQGNSA.

The rearrangement links TRBV29-1 to TRBJ1-2; D is perhaps TRBD1 (5 bases). The CDR3 runs 13 residues. V was shortened by 1 base and J by 4 bases, with 10 bases between the two germline ends. CDR1 is SQVTM, CDR2 ANQGSEA, per germline. CDR3 loop: CSVEVLGGYGYTF. CDR3 nucleotide sequence: TGCAGCGTTGAAGTCCTCGGGGGCTATGGCTACACCTTC.

The chain combines TRBV27 with TRBJ1-3; 7 nucleotides agree with TRBD1. J was trimmed by 0 bases and V by 4 bases; bases with no gene match: 18. There are 20 residues in the CDR3. Looked up from germline, CDR1 is MNHEY and CDR2 is SMNVEV (reference sequence). DNA for the CDR3: TGTGCCAGCAGTTCCTCAATATGGACATGGGGACAGAGCTCTGGAAACACCATATATTTT. Protein: CASSSSIWTWGQSSGNTIYF.

The V gene is TRBV18, the J gene TRBJ1-4, with D possibly being TRBD1 (5 bases). Germline assignment: CDR1 KGHSH and CDR2 LQKENI. V was cut by 0 bases and J by 4 bases, with 12 bases left in between. CDR3 length equals 16 residues. CDR3 loop: CASSPPGGIRNEKLFF. The CDR3 DNA reads as TGTGCCAGCTCACCACCGGGGGGAATCCGTAATGAAAAACTGTTTTTT. Supplemented by reference TRBV18 and TRBJ1-4, the full variable domain reads NAGVMQNPRHLVRRRGQEARLRCSPMKGHSHVYWYRQLPEEGLKFMVYLQKENIIDESGMPKERFSAEFPKEGPSILRIQQVVRGDSAAYFCASSPPGGIRNEKLFFGSGTQLSVL.

This rearrangement joins TRBV9 to TRBJ1-3; TRBD1 is a possible D gene (5 bases). V was pared by 3 bases and J by 0 bases, with 16 bases between. CDR3 size: 17 residues. Germline loops: CDR1 SGDLS, CDR2 YYNGEE. CDR3 loop: CASSAGGGAFSGNTIYF. For the CDR3, the DNA is TGTGCCAGCAGCGCCGGGGGTGGGGCGTTCTCTGGAAACACCATATATTTT.

This sequence joins TRBV7-3 and TRBJ2-3; TRBD1 aligns across 8 bases. The CDR3 covers 19 residues. CDR1 and CDR2 from the germline V gene are SGHTA and FQGTGA. With 2 bases clipped from V and 3 bases from J, the junction kept 16 bases outside the gene matches. CDR3 residues: CASSLGYAQGARGTDTQYF. In DNA, the CDR3 is TGTGCCAGCAGCTTAGGCTATGCTCAGGGGGCAAGGGGTACAGATACGCAGTATTTT.

The J gene is TRBJ1-1, the V gene TRBV27; a weak D match, TRBD1 (5 bases). This CDR3 comprises 16 residues. From germline, CDR1 is MNHEY and CDR2 SMNVEV (reference sequence). Between the trimmed V and J ends, which lost 2 bases and 1 base, there was a span of 14 bases. The CDR3 sequence: CASSLRVWGGNTEAFF. As DNA, the CDR3 is TGTGCCAGCAGTTTAAGGGTATGGGGGGGGAACACTGAAGCTTTCTTT.

The chain combines TRBV4-3 with TRBJ2-1; tentative D call: TRBD2 (6 bases). V was clipped by 1 base and J by 3 bases, with 13 bases between them. Germline V CDR1 and CDR2: LGHNA, YSLEER. This CDR3 is 16 amino acids long. In DNA form, the CDR3 reads TGCGCCAGCAGCCAAGCCCGGGGGTGGAACTACAATGAGCAGTTCTTC. Translated: CASSQARGWNYNEQFF.

V and J are TRBV28 and TRBJ1-1; weak D call: TRBD1 (5 bases). CDR1 is MDHEN, CDR2 SYDVKM, per germline. V was pared by 5 bases and J by 10 bases, with 20 bases between. The CDR3 extends over 14 amino acids. The CDR3 spells CASSLPGDGLRAFF. CDR3 in DNA: TGTGCCAGCAGTCTACCGGGGGACGGGCTCAGAGCTTTCTTT. The variable domain in full, with the rest retrieved from reference TRBV28 and TRBJ1-1, is DVKVTQSSRYLVKRTGEKVFLECVQDMDHENMFWYRQDPGLGLRLIYFSYDVKMKEKGDIPEGYSVSREKKERFSLILESASTNQTSMYLCASSLPGDGLRAFFGQGTRLTVV.